One sample yielded the 21 T cell receptor beta chains listed below, sequenced in a study of cytomegalovirus exposure and HLA in healthy donors. Primers: 60 Vbeta forward and 13 Jbeta reverse. The protocol was immunoSEQ multiplex PCR, while the TCRdb copy is restricted to in-frame clones and leaves out a portion. The sample has 150,000 to 200,000 clones; 75% are singletons. The sample was PBMCs. These TCRs come from a man between 18 and 35 years old in good health and CMV-seropositive.

Only a few counts were recorded for this clone. This chain joins TRBV14 and TRBJ2-7; TRBD2 aligns across 7 bases. The CDR3 runs 12 residues. V lost 1 base to trimming and J lost 12 bases; unmatched junction nucleotides: 6. Germline V gene data show CDR1 as SGHDN and CDR2 as FVKESK. CDR3 sequence (DNA): TGTGCCAGCAGCCAAGTCGGGAGGAGCTTGTACTTC. This encodes CASSQVGRSLYF.

This clone was recorded once. V and J are TRBV18 and TRBJ2-2, with TRBD2 matching over 8 bases. The CDR3 sequence is 16 residues long. Germline V gene data show CDR1 as KGHSH and CDR2 as LQKENI. J lost 4 bases, V lost 1 base, and 5 bases had no gene match. The CDR3 reads CASSPQTSGSTGELFF. The CDR3 DNA reads as TGTGCCAGCTCACCACAAACTAGCGGTAGCACCGGGGAGCTGTTTTTT. Full variable domain (rest looked up from reference TRBV18 and TRBJ2-2): NAGVMQNPRHLVRRRGQEARLRCSPMKGHSHVYWYRQLPEEGLKFMVYLQKENIIDESGMPKERFSAEFPKEGPSILRIQQVVRGDSAAYFCASSPQTSGSTGELFFGEGSRLTVL.

V usage is TRBV4-2 and J usage is TRBJ2-1, with TRBD2 identical over 12 bases. V trimming: 2 bases; J trimming: 1 base; junction bases outside the gene matches: 15. The CDR3 loop spans 21 amino acids. CDR1 and CDR2 (germline): LGHNA, YNFKEQ. CDR3 loop: CASSQRFPVRTSGTSYNEQFF. CDR3 sequence (DNA): TGTGCCAGCAGCCAAAGGTTTCCAGTTAGGACTAGCGGGACATCCTACAATGAGCAGTTCTTC.

As to this clone: Germline and junction disagree at one end, which may indicate a read error. This rearrangement joins TRBV6-1 to TRBJ2-7, with 10 bases that match TRBD2. Germline V gene lookup returns CDR1 MNHNS and CDR2 SASEGT. The CDR3 length is 15 residues. The CDR3: CASREGASGRSEQYF. CDR3 in DNA: TGTGCCAGCAGGGAAGGGGCTAGCGGGAGAAGCGAGCAGTACTTC.

The chain recombines TRBV30 with TRBJ1-5; TRBD1 aligns across 8 bases. Germline V gives CDR1 GTSNPN, CDR2 SVGIG (reference sequence). The CDR3 has 14 amino acids. Losses at the gene ends were 2 bases for V and 9 bases for J; bases not matched to a gene: 9. The CDR3 loop is CAWSLQGGGTPQHF. The CDR3 DNA follows: TGTGCCTGGAGTCTACAGGGGGGTGGGACGCCCCAGCATTTT. The full variable domain, with the rest looked up from reference TRBV30 and TRBJ1-5, is SQTIHQWPATLVQPVGSPLSLECTVEGTSNPNLYWYRQAAGRGLQLLFYSVGIGQISSEVPQNLSASRPQDRQFILSSKKLLLSDSGFYLCAWSLQGGGTPQHFGDGTRLSIL.

The CDR3 DNA reads as TGCGCCAGCAGCCCGGAGGGACAGGGTTGGACCGGGGAGCTGTTTTTT. Protein sequence: CASSPEGQGWTGELFF. This sequence joins TRBV5-1 and TRBJ2-2, with 9 bases that match TRBD1. This CDR3 spans 16 amino acids. CDR1 is SGHRS and CDR2 is YFSETQ in the germline V gene. Unmatched junction bases numbered 9, after V lost 4 bases and J lost 5 bases.

This chain connects TRBV25-1 to TRBJ2-1, with D uncertain. CDR1 and CDR2 (germline): MGHDK, SYGVNS. Trimming cost V 3 bases and J 5 bases, with 17 bases left between them. This CDR3 spans 16 amino acids. Written as DNA, the CDR3 is TGTGCCAGCAGTGACCAACTGAGAGACAAGAACAATGAGCAGTTCTTC. It is translated as CASSDQLRDKNNEQFF.

J is TRBJ2-3 and V is TRBV10-3; D gene unclear. The ends were cut back, 6 bases at V and 6 bases at J, with 13 bases in the middle. Germline V gene sequence: CDR1 ENHRY, CDR2 SYGVKD. This CDR3 has 13 residues. CDR3 in amino acids: CAISPVERDTQYF. The CDR3 DNA reads TGTGCCATCAGCCCTGTTGAGAGGGATACGCAGTATTTT.

V and J are TRBV19 and TRBJ2-6, with D possibly TRBD2 on 6 matching bases. The CDR3 is made up of 15 amino acids. The germline CDR1 and CDR2 sequences are LNHDA and SQIVND (reference sequence). The germline V and J ends were trimmed by 7 bases and 1 base, with 11 bases remaining between them. The CDR3 region has the DNA TGTGCCAGTAACCTTGGGGGGTCTGGGGCCAACGTCCTGACTTTC. The encoded protein is CASNLGGSGANVLTF.

The chain combines TRBV11-3 with TRBJ2-1; 9 positions agree with TRBD2. V lost 0 bases, J lost 8 bases, and 8 bases stayed unmatched. The length of the CDR3 is 16 residues. Per the germline V gene, CDR1 is SGHNT and CDR2 is YENEEA. CDR3: CASSLDGREGRDEQFF. The DNA of the CDR3 is TGTGCCAGCAGCTTAGATGGGCGGGAGGGCCGAGATGAGCAGTTCTTC. The full variable domain, completed using reference TRBV11-3 and TRBJ2-1, is EAGVVQSPRYKIIEKKQPVAFWCNPISGHNTLYWYLQNLGQGPELLIRYENEEAVDDSQLPKDRFSAERLKGVDSTLKIQPAELGDSAVYLCASSLDGREGRDEQFFGPGTRLTVL.

The chain links TRBV20-1 to TRBJ1-4; possible D gene TRBD1, 5 bases. Between the trimmed V and J ends, which lost 6 bases and 7 bases, there was a span of 6 bases. Germline-derived CDR1 and CDR2 are DFQATT and SNEGSKA (reference sequence). CDR3 length: 10 amino acids. CDR3 in amino acids: CSAGREKLFF. CDR3 bases: TGCAGTGCGGGGCGTGAAAAACTGTTTTTT.

This clone was recorded only once. Here the CDR3 reads CASTLSPGELYEQYF. The CDR3 DNA sequence: TGTGCCAGCACCTTATCCCCGGGAGAGCTCTACGAGCAGTACTTC. The J gene is TRBJ2-5, the V gene TRBV6-6, with TRBD2 as a possible D gene (6 bases). Near its end, the DNA agrees better with TRBJ2-7, so the J call may be wrong. This CDR3 spans 15 amino acids. Germline assignment: CDR1 MNHNY and CDR2 SVGAGI (reference sequence).

The chain links TRBV7-9 to TRBJ1-1; D is unresolved. Deletions cut 1 base from V and 1 base from J, with 7 bases between. Germline V lookup: CDR1 SEHNR, CDR2 FQNEAQ (reference sequence). This CDR3 has 14 residues. CDR3: CASSLDTRNTEAFF. CDR3 in DNA: TGTGCCAGCAGCTTAGACACTAGGAACACTGAAGCTTTCTTT.

The rearrangement links TRBV14 to TRBJ2-2; no definite D call. Germline V gene data show CDR1 as SGHDN and CDR2 as FVKESK. The CDR3 covers 13 residues. The ends were cut back, 3 bases at V and 2 bases at J, with 4 bases in the middle. The CDR3 DNA sequence: TGTGCCAGCAGCCATCAAAACACCGGGGAGCTGTTTTTT. Translated: CASSHQNTGELFF.

J is TRBJ1-5 and V is TRBV2; 7 bases agree with TRBD1. The trim removed 6 bases at V and 0 bases at J, leaving 5 bases unmatched. Germline loops: CDR1 SNHLY, CDR2 FYNNEI. The CDR3 runs 15 residues. The CDR3 here is CASREDRHSNQPQHF. CDR3 in DNA: TGTGCCAGCAGGGAGGACAGGCATAGCAATCAGCCCCAGCATTTT.

CDR3: CASSGRGYEQYF. CDR3 DNA: TGTGCCAGCAGCGGGAGGGGCTACGAGCAGTACTTC. The chain links TRBV4-2 to TRBJ2-7; 7 positions agree with TRBD2. The CDR3 contains 12 residues. Germline CDR1 LGHNA, CDR2 YNFKEQ. Losses at the gene ends were 5 bases for V and 3 bases for J; bases not matched to a gene: 1.

The rearrangement links TRBV5-1 to TRBJ2-3, with D tentatively TRBD2 (5 bases). Trimming removed 0 bases at V and 2 bases at J, with 13 bases between. The length of the CDR3 is 16 residues. CDR1 is SGHRS and CDR2 is YFSETQ in the germline V gene. CDR3 bases: TGCGCCAGCAGCTTGGAGTCCGCGGGCGACACAGATACGCAGTATTTT. Its protein is CASSLESAGDTDTQYF.

The J gene is TRBJ2-1, the V gene TRBV4-1; 14 nucleotides agree with TRBD2. Germline V gene lookup returns CDR1 MGHRA and CDR2 YSYEKL. The CDR3 length is 15 residues. V lost 6 bases and J lost 6; bases outside the gene matches: 4. CDR3: CASSAGLAGVNEQFF. As DNA, the CDR3 is TGCGCCAGCAGTGCGGGACTAGCGGGAGTCAATGAGCAGTTCTTC.

This clone is a singleton in its sample. J is TRBJ2-5 and V is TRBV5-1; 9 nucleotides agree with TRBD2. The ends lost 4 bases at V and 2 bases at J; junction bases unmatched: 3. From germline, CDR1 is SGHRS and CDR2 YFSETQ. This CDR3 region has 14 residues. The DNA of the CDR3 is TGCGCCAGCAGCCTAGCGGGGCCACAAGAGACCCAGTACTTC. This encodes CASSLAGPQETQYF.

The CDR3: CASSLQGSSYEQYF. CDR3 DNA: TGTGCCAGCAGCCTACAGGGGAGCTCCTACGAGCAGTACTTC. This chain uses TRBV6-5 with TRBJ2-7, with 7 bases matching TRBD1. CDR1 MNHEY and CDR2 SVGAGI come from the germline V gene. There are 14 residues in the CDR3. Trimming took 6 bases from V and 0 from J; bases not matched to a gene: 5.

Here the CDR3 DNA reads TGTGCCAGCAGTTTAGGGGCGGAGGGAGACACTGAAGCTTTCTTT. The encoded protein is CASSLGAEGDTEAFF. The genes are TRBV28 and TRBJ1-1; D may be TRBD1 (5 bases). CDR3 size: 15 residues. Germline V gene data show CDR1 as MDHEN and CDR2 as SYDVKM. Trimming shortened V by 2 bases and J by 3 bases, and 13 bases separated the two germline ends. The complete variable domain, with remaining parts taken from reference TRBV28 and TRBJ1-1, reads DVKVTQSSRYLVKRTGEKVFLECVQDMDHENMFWYRQDPGLGLRLIYFSYDVKMKEKGDIPEGYSVSREKKERFSLILESASTNQTSMYLCASSLGAEGDTEAFFGQGTRLTVV.